A selection of T cell receptor beta chains follows, all from one sample in a study of Ad26.COV2.S vaccination and SARS-CoV-2 variants. Sequencing was performed with immunoSEQ multiplex PCR; in TCRdb, only in-frame clones are kept and a portion is missing. Among about 680,000 clones listed, approximately 88% were seen once. The material sequenced was peripheral blood, taken in a trial of Ad26.COV2.S vaccine versus placebo. The source is a person aged 18-65 years who received the Ad26.COV2.S COVID-19 vaccine or a placebo. Both conserved end residues are part of each CDR3.

V,J,CDR3
TRBV10-3,TRBJ1-5,CAIARQGRNQPQHF
TRBV7-2,TRBJ2-2,CASSRGQGNPKNTGELFF
TRBV10-2,TRBJ2-7,CASRVGDEQYF
TRBV2,TRBJ1-1,CASRDTPLNTEAFF
TRBV28,TRBJ1-4,CASCGGQGEKLFF
TRBV7-9,TRBJ2-7,CASSSEGGNEQYF
TRBV7-2,TRBJ1-4,CASSRGPQNEKLFF
TRBV11-1,TRBJ2-3,CASSLAGADTQYF
TRBV3-1/TRBV3-2,TRBJ1-2,CASSQDVRDRNRYGYTF
TRBV3-1/TRBV3-2,TRBJ1-2,CASSQDDRDYGYTF
TRBV13,TRBJ1-6,CASSPGQGISPLHF
TRBV27,TRBJ2-7,CASSLKLLGVGEQYF
TRBV29-1,TRBJ1-1,CSVVPHGGHLAAFF
TRBV6-5,TRBJ2-7,CATSPGLEQYF
TRBV3-1/TRBV3-2,TRBJ2-2,CASRPVLGGTGELFF
TRBV4-3,TRBJ2-3,CASSAQGGTDTQYF
TRBV6-6,TRBJ1-5,CASSSGLGQSNQPQHF
TRBV12-5,TRBJ2-7,CATQQNYEQYF
TRBV3-1/TRBV3-2,TRBJ2-7,CASSQDWGSEQYF
TRBV14,TRBJ1-1,CASSPSVNTEAFF
TRBV5-1,TRBJ2-7,CASSLLAQEYEQYF
TRBV5-1,TRBJ2-3,CASSTGLAGGSTDTQYF
TRBV19,TRBJ1-1,CASSIKAGGNTEAFF
TRBV10-3,TRBJ1-4,CAISESRETNEKLFF
TRBV6-5,TRBJ1-2,CASSYYRDYGYTF
TRBV7-9,TRBJ1-2,CASSLLTGVDGYTF
TRBV5-1,TRBJ2-7,CASSPGQGLYEQYF
TRBV13,TRBJ1-5,CASSLTRTGNQPQHF
TRBV5-7,TRBJ2-7,CASREKTGASYEQYF
TRBV5-1,TRBJ2-5,CASSPRLVGPGETQYF
TRBV6-5,TRBJ2-2,CASKRAGELFF
TRBV7-2,TRBJ1-2,CASSLPGTGVRYGYTF
TRBV6-6,TRBJ2-7,CASSRGGDRASYEQYF
TRBV18,TRBJ2-1,CASSPGTSRNEQFF
TRBV6-6,TRBJ2-5,CASSYSTSSGQETQYF
TRBV9,TRBJ2-5,CASSGAGGYQETQYF
TRBV7-8,TRBJ2-7,CASLPQGVSYEQYF
TRBV5-1,TRBJ2-6,CASSLVQGVFSGANVLTF
TRBV18,TRBJ2-7,CASSPNLLAGPSEQYF
TRBV5-4,TRBJ2-7,CASSAVSSYEQYF
TRBV27,TRBJ2-5,CASRSGRGRETQYF
TRBV5-4,TRBJ2-7,CASSLAGQSSYEQYF
TRBV19,TRBJ2-6,CASSIKGGAGANVLTF
TRBV19,TRBJ2-1,CASSANEQFF
TRBV27,TRBJ2-1,CASSPRDYTNEQFF